This is a list of T cell receptor beta chains from one sample in a study of PD-1 blockade in classical Hodgkin lymphoma. The assay was immunoSEQ multiplex PCR, and TCRdb's table has in-frame clones only and misses some. Altogether 30,000 or so clones are present, 94% being singletons, with the ten largest covering about 2.3%. The sequencing sample was made of peripheral blood mononuclear cells (PBMCs). These TCRs come from a human donor with classical Hodgkin lymphoma. Each CDR3 is given with its conserved first and last residue.

V gene: TRBV5-1; CDR3 length: 16; CDR3 protein: CASSLAGTGSGNTIYF
V gene: TRBV10-2; CDR3 length: 15; CDR3 protein: CASSEFYRETETQYF
V gene: TRBV2; CDR3 length: 14; CDR3 protein: CASSGSISTDTQYF
V gene: TRBV4-1; CDR3 length: 13; CDR3 protein: CASSYSRDLLKYF
V gene: TRBV19; CDR3 length: 18; CDR3 protein: CASTQRGSTVASTDTQYF
V gene: TRBV5-1; CDR3 length: 15; CDR3 protein: CASSPGRGGSDTQYF
V gene: TRBV4-2; CDR3 length: 16; CDR3 protein: CASSQDGGGAYNEQFF
V gene: TRBV30; CDR3 length: 13; CDR3 protein: CAWSVLGGTEAFF
V gene: TRBV7-2; CDR3 length: 14; CDR3 protein: CASSPGASRNEQFF
V gene: TRBV20-1; CDR3 length: 11; CDR3 protein: CSAPREAGQFF
V gene: TRBV7-9; CDR3 length: 15; CDR3 protein: CASSHRDRVTDTQYF
V gene: TRBV5-1; CDR3 length: 14; CDR3 protein: CASSLDPGANIQYF
V gene: TRBV5-6; CDR3 length: 15; CDR3 protein: CASSPYSARNYGYTF
V gene: TRBV30; CDR3 length: 10; CDR3 protein: CAWSGGEQFF
V gene: TRBV5-1; CDR3 length: 15; CDR3 protein: CASRPLTDPNEKLFF
V gene: TRBV11-2; CDR3 length: 16; CDR3 protein: CASSRDDYSGANVLTF
V gene: TRBV2; CDR3 length: 15; CDR3 protein: CASSVERGGADTQYF
V gene: TRBV11-3; CDR3 length: 13; CDR3 protein: CASSLDLNNEQFF
V gene: TRBV7-6; CDR3 length: 15; CDR3 protein: CASSWTGSGANVLTF
V gene: TRBV27; CDR3 length: 13; CDR3 protein: CASSLIQQETQYF
V gene: TRBV29-1; CDR3 length: 13; CDR3 protein: CSVGDRIYNEQFF
V gene: TRBV2; CDR3 length: 12; CDR3 protein: CASSGGDYGYTF
V gene: TRBV7-6; CDR3 length: 14; CDR3 protein: CASSLGSDVWELFF
V gene: TRBV19; CDR3 length: 15; CDR3 protein: CASSARGDYNSPLHF
V gene: TRBV5-1; CDR3 length: 17; CDR3 protein: CASSPPTVYSSYNEQFF
V gene: TRBV11-2; CDR3 length: 17; CDR3 protein: CASSTGSGAISTDTQYF
V gene: TRBV6-5; CDR3 length: 13; CDR3 protein: CASSRQGVYEQYF
V gene: TRBV11-3; CDR3 length: 14; CDR3 protein: CASSKGQGVGELFF
V gene: TRBV30; CDR3 length: 13; CDR3 protein: CAWTQGWVDGYTF
V gene: TRBV5-8; CDR3 length: 17; CDR3 protein: CASSLVQGPLLYNEQFF
V gene: TRBV30; CDR3 length: 13; CDR3 protein: CAWSVGAKNIQYF
V gene: TRBV6-6; CDR3 length: 15; CDR3 protein: CASSSGVGPSYEQYF
V gene: TRBV5-1; CDR3 length: 12; CDR3 protein: CASSLTSTEAFF
V gene: TRBV4-3; CDR3 length: 13; CDR3 protein: CASSQETGQPQHF
V gene: TRBV7-9; CDR3 length: 15; CDR3 protein: CASSRGDSYNEKLFF
V gene: TRBV27; CDR3 length: 16; CDR3 protein: CASSSTTGGSYNEQFF
V gene: TRBV5-5; CDR3 length: 13; CDR3 protein: CASSRQGMDEQFF
V gene: TRBV7-9; CDR3 length: 15; CDR3 protein: CASSRLAGLTYEQYF
V gene: TRBV18; CDR3 length: 15; CDR3 protein: CASSPQVGPGNTIYF
V gene: TRBV6-1; CDR3 length: 15; CDR3 protein: CASGLGQGGNSPLHF
V gene: TRBV18; CDR3 length: 16; CDR3 protein: CASSPFRQGDTDTQYF
V gene: TRBV30; CDR3 length: 15; CDR3 protein: CAWSAFGGLVGELFF
V gene: TRBV29-1; CDR3 length: 15; CDR3 protein: CSVEEEREEGYEQYF